One sample yielded the 23 T cell receptor beta chains listed below, sequenced in a study of cytomegalovirus exposure and HLA in healthy donors. Measured with immunoSEQ multiplex PCR; TCRdb has only the in-frame clones, and not every one. Among some 310,000 clones listed, 88% were seen once. Sequences were obtained from PBMCs. The receptors stem from a young man in good health and CMV-seronegative.

The V and J genes are TRBV6-5 and TRBJ2-6; D perhaps matches TRBD2 (6 bases). This CDR3 spans 15 amino acids. V was pared by 5 bases and J by 0 bases, with 8 bases between. Germline V CDR1 and CDR2: MNHEY, SVGAGI. The CDR3 here is CASSMDYSGANVLTF. The CDR3 DNA reads TGTGCCAGCAGTATGGACTACTCTGGGGCCAACGTCCTGACTTTC.

The table lists this clone with a count of one. The chain carries TRBV7-2 and TRBJ2-7; 9 bases line up with TRBD1. The CDR3 runs to 15 residues. V shed 5 bases and J 6 bases; nucleotides not matched to a gene: 11. Germline values: CDR1 SGHTA, CDR2 FQGNSA. CDR3 DNA: TGTGCCAGCAGCCCGGTAGGGACAGGGAGGCGCGAGCAGTACTTC. Amino acid sequence: CASSPVGTGRREQYF.

The V and J genes are TRBV11-2 and TRBJ2-7; 7 bases match TRBD1. Germline trimming cut 2 bases from V and 7 bases from J; bases unmatched to any gene: 11. CDR3 length equals 15 residues. CDR1 is SGHAT and CDR2 is FQNNGV in the germline V gene. The CDR3 is CASSLTGASPGEQYF. As DNA, the CDR3 is TGTGCCAGCAGCTTAACAGGGGCCTCCCCTGGGGAGCAGTACTTC.

J is TRBJ2-2 and V is TRBV5-5, with a tentative D call TRBD2 (6 bases). V shed 2 bases and J shed 1 base, with 18 bases lying between them. Germline V gives CDR1 SGHKS, CDR2 YYEKEE (reference sequence). The CDR3 has 18 residues. The CDR3 DNA is TGTGCCAGCAGCTTTCCCGTTAGGACTAAAATGAACACCGGGGAGCTGTTTTTT. Protein product: CASSFPVRTKMNTGELFF.

The chain uses TRBV6-5 and TRBJ2-5; the D gene is possibly TRBD1 (6 bases). The CDR3 runs to 13 residues. CDR1 MNHEY and CDR2 SVGAGI come from the germline V gene. The V gene lost 6 bases and the J gene lost 1 base, with 9 bases spanning the gap. Here the CDR3 reads CASRGTPQETQYF. The CDR3 nucleotides are TGTGCCAGCAGAGGGACACCCCAAGAGACCCAGTACTTC.

V usage is TRBV4-1 and J usage is TRBJ1-3; D may be TRBD1 (5 bases). V gave up 1 base and J gave up 1 base, with 5 bases separating them. This CDR3 region has 14 residues. Germline CDR1 is MGHRA and CDR2 is YSYEKL. This chain's CDR3 is CASSQAGSGNTIYF. In DNA form, the CDR3 reads TGCGCCAGCAGCCAAGCAGGGTCTGGAAACACCATATATTTT.

The V and J genes are TRBV11-3 and TRBJ2-1; tentatively, D is TRBD1 (5 bases). This CDR3 has 15 amino acids. Per the germline V gene, CDR1 is SGHNT and CDR2 is YENEEA. V lost 3 bases and J 3 bases, leaving 12 bases between the germline ends. The CDR3 here is CASSFSGLGYNEQFF. The CDR3 nucleotides read TGTGCCAGCAGCTTCTCAGGGCTGGGCTACAATGAGCAGTTCTTC.

This rearrangement joins TRBV4-1 to TRBJ1-6, with D perhaps TRBD1 (5 bases). Germline loops: CDR1 MGHRA, CDR2 YSYEKL. The CDR3 covers 15 residues. Deletions cut 1 base from V and 7 bases from J, with 11 bases between. The CDR3 sequence: CASSQGQGPNSPLHF. The DNA of the CDR3 is TGCGCCAGCAGCCAAGGTCAGGGCCCGAATTCACCCCTCCACTTT.

This chain links TRBV18 with TRBJ1-1; D is perhaps TRBD1 (6 bases). The germline V and J ends were trimmed by 3 bases and 4 bases, with 15 bases remaining between them. The CDR3 totals 15 residues. Per germline, CDR1 KGHSH and CDR2 LQKENI. DNA of the CDR3: TGTGCCAGCTCACCCGATACAGGGTTTATCACTGAAGCTTTCTTT. Its protein is CASSPDTGFITEAFF.

The V and J genes are TRBV30 and TRBJ1-6; 9 nucleotides agree with TRBD1. The J segment lost 9 bases and the V segment lost 4 bases, leaving 10 bases of the junction unmatched. Germline V gene sequence: CDR1 GTSNPN, CDR2 SVGIG (reference sequence). The CDR3 runs to 15 residues. This chain's CDR3 is CAWTLPRDRASPLHF. The CDR3 region has the DNA TGTGCCTGGACTCTGCCGAGGGACAGGGCTTCACCCCTCCACTTT.

This rearrangement joins TRBV5-4 to TRBJ2-1; 11 bases match TRBD1. The V segment lost 4 bases and the J segment 8 bases; nucleotides outside the gene matches: 8. Germline V gene lookup returns CDR1 SGHNT and CDR2 YYREEE (reference sequence). This CDR3 region has 15 residues. CDR3 in DNA: TGTGCCAGCAGCAGCGGACAGGGGGCCGGCTATGAGCAGTTCTTC. This translates into CASSSGQGAGYEQFF. Variable domain in full (rest from reference TRBV5-4 and TRBJ2-1): ETGVTQSPTHLIKTRGQQVTLRCSSQSGHNTVSWYQQALGQGPQFIFQYYREEENGRGNFPPRFSGLQFPNYSSELNVNALELDDSALYLCASSSGQGAGYEQFFGPGTRLTVL.

This clone turned up a few times. The chain couples TRBV4-2 to TRBJ1-2; 10 bases line up with TRBD1. In germline, CDR1 is LGHNA, CDR2 YNFKEQ. Unmatched junction bases numbered 12, after V lost 2 bases and J lost 3 bases. The CDR3 extends over 18 amino acids. In DNA, the CDR3 is TGTGCCAGCAGCCAAAGGGGAGCGGGACAGGGGAAGCACTATGGCTACACCTTC. Its protein is CASSQRGAGQGKHYGYTF.

V is TRBV7-2 and J is TRBJ1-2; the match to TRBD1 covers 9 bases. This CDR3 spans 16 amino acids. Trimming removed 5 bases from V and 4 bases from J; junction bases left unmatched: 11. Germline values: CDR1 SGHTA, CDR2 FQGNSA. CDR3 in DNA: TGTGCCAGCAGCATGACCGGGACAGGGCCACCCTATGGCTACACCTTC. It yields the protein CASSMTGTGPPYGYTF.

This chain joins TRBV18 and TRBJ2-5; D is uncertain. This CDR3 comprises 14 residues. V was pared by 0 bases and J by 2 bases, with 7 bases between. Germline values: CDR1 KGHSH, CDR2 LQKENI. CDR3 sequence (DNA): TGTGCCAGCTCACCACCCTCCGGTCAAGAGACCCAGTACTTC. Translating it yields CASSPPSGQETQYF.

The CDR3 is CASSPWQVQDGYTF. The CDR3 DNA follows: TGTGCCAGCAGCCCGTGGCAGGTTCAGGATGGCTACACCTTC. The chain carries TRBV7-7 and TRBJ1-2; D call uncertain. The CDR3 runs to 14 residues. Looked up from germline, CDR1 is SSHAT and CDR2 is FNYEAQ (reference sequence). V dropped 5 bases and J dropped 6 bases, with 16 bases sitting between them.

This chain links TRBV7-9 with TRBJ2-1; 9 nucleotides agree with TRBD2. In germline, CDR1 is SEHNR, CDR2 FQNEAQ (reference sequence). After removal of 5 bases from V and 5 bases from J, the junction contained 7 bases not matched to a gene. There are 15 residues in the CDR3. The CDR3 sequence is CASSPRGGVHNEQFF. The CDR3, as DNA: TGTGCCAGCAGCCCCCGCGGGGGGGTACACAATGAGCAGTTCTTC.

The chain joins TRBV2 to TRBJ1-4; D perhaps matches TRBD1 (6 bases). The germline gives CDR1 SNHLY, CDR2 FYNNEI. Trimming stripped 6 bases from V and 4 bases from J, with 15 bases between. This CDR3 contains 15 residues. CDR3 protein: CASRETTGYNEKLFF. The CDR3, as DNA: TGTGCCAGCAGGGAAACCACAGGGTATAATGAAAAACTGTTTTTT.

This rearrangement joins TRBV6-6 to TRBJ2-5; D might be TRBD2 (6 bases). Trimming removed 3 bases at V and 3 bases at J, with 8 bases between. Germline lookup yields CDR1 MNHNY and CDR2 SVGAGI (reference sequence). The length of the CDR3 is 13 residues. CDR3 DNA sequence: TGTGCCAGCAGTTATTGGGGGGAAGAGACCCAGTACTTC. Encoded protein: CASSYWGEETQYF.

V gene TRBV28 combines with J gene TRBJ2-3; 8 bases line up with TRBD1. Germline CDR1 reads MDHEN; CDR2 reads SYDVKM. CDR3 length: 18 residues. The V gene end was trimmed by 3 bases and the J gene end by 3 bases; junction bases not matched to a gene: 14. The CDR3 nucleotides read TGTGCCAGCAGTTTTAAGTGGTCCTACAGGGGGTTAACAGATACGCAGTATTTT. It yields the protein CASSFKWSYRGLTDTQYF.

The rearrangement joins TRBV6-1 to TRBJ1-5, with D maybe TRBD1 (5 bases). The CDR3 totals 13 residues. Trimming stripped 6 bases from V and 8 bases from J, with 14 bases between. Germline V gene sequence: CDR1 MNHNS, CDR2 SASEGT. CDR3 in DNA: TGTGCCAGCAGCCCGGGGGAATCGGAGCCCCAGCATTTT. Amino acid sequence: CASSPGESEPQHF.

This chain uses TRBV2 with TRBJ2-7, with 9 bases lining up with TRBD1. The germline V gene encodes CDR1 SNHLY and CDR2 FYNNEI. The CDR3 extends over 18 amino acids. Germline trimming cut 1 base from V and 2 bases from J; bases unmatched to any gene: 12. The CDR3 region is CASSEDPLKGQGTYEQYF. CDR3 nucleotide sequence: TGTGCCAGCAGTGAAGACCCCCTTAAGGGACAGGGTACCTACGAGCAGTACTTC.

J is TRBJ2-2 and V is TRBV19; D is ambiguous. Trimming stripped 7 bases from V and 4 bases from J, with 13 bases between. The germline V gene encodes CDR1 LNHDA and CDR2 SQIVND (reference sequence). The CDR3 is made up of 14 amino acids. CDR3 sequence (DNA): TGTGCCAGTAAAAGTTTGAAGCTCACCGGGGAGCTGTTTTTT. Translated, it gives CASKSLKLTGELFF.

CDR3 coding DNA: TGTGCCAGCAGTGCTGTGCGGGAAGGCAGAAATGAAAAACTGTTTTTT. It codes for CASSAVREGRNEKLFF. The rearrangement joins TRBV6-1 to TRBJ1-4, with unresolved D. The V gene's germline CDR1 is MNHNS and CDR2 SASEGT. V shed 4 bases and J shed 5 bases, with 17 bases lying between them. This CDR3 region has 16 residues.